The 26 T cell receptor beta chains in this list originate from one sample, sequenced in a study of STAT5B mutations in CD4+ large granular lymphocyte leukemia. Using immunoSEQ multiplex PCR, the repertoire was profiled, and TCRdb retains in-frame clones only, with some absent. The sample contains tens of thousands of clones, 72% of which appear only once. The sequenced sample was CD4+ T cells from blood buffy coats. These receptors were collected from a human donor in good health.

In DNA form, the CDR3 reads TGTGCCAGCTCACCACAGGGGGTGAGCTCCTACGAGCAGTACTTC. Its translation: CASSPQGVSSYEQYF. The chain employs TRBV18 and TRBJ2-7; a weak D match, TRBD1 (6 bases). The CDR3 covers 15 residues. Germline V CDR1 and CDR2: KGHSH, LQKENI. The V gene lost 1 base and the J gene lost 0 bases, with 10 bases spanning the gap. The full variable domain, in which reference TRBV18 and TRBJ2-7 provide the parts outside the CDR3, is NAGVMQNPRHLVRRRGQEARLRCSPMKGHSHVYWYRQLPEEGLKFMVYLQKENIIDESGMPKERFSAEFPKEGPSILRIQQVVRGDSAAYFCASSPQGVSSYEQYFGPGTRLTVT.

The chain joins TRBV23-1 to TRBJ2-7; D is perhaps TRBD1 or TRBD2 (5 bases each). TRBV23-1 is labeled an ORF, and its function is uncertain. This CDR3 has 16 residues. The V end lost 0 bases, the J end lost 7 bases, and 19 bases lay between the germline ends. This chain's CDR3 is CASSQSAGTEGWEQYF. CDR3 nucleotides: TGCGCCAGCAGTCAATCCGCCGGGACCGAAGGATGGGAGCAGTACTTC.

This rearrangement joins TRBV7-2 to TRBJ1-5, with unresolved D. Germline CDR1 SGHTA, CDR2 FQGNSA. This CDR3 has 13 residues. V was cut by 3 bases and J by 0 bases, with 3 bases left in between. DNA for the CDR3: TGTGCCAGCAGCTTCAATAGCAATCAGCCCCAGCATTTT. It codes for CASSFNSNQPQHF.

V gene TRBV4-3 combines with J gene TRBJ1-6, with TRBD1 matching 8 bases. The trim removed 3 bases at V and 7 bases at J, leaving 2 bases unmatched. Looked up from germline, CDR1 is LGHNA and CDR2 is YSLEER. The CDR3 has 14 residues. The CDR3 DNA reads TGCGCCAGCAGCCAGGACAGGGTAAATTCACCCCTCCACTTT. This codes for CASSQDRVNSPLHF.

This clone was counted a few times. The genes are TRBV5-1 and TRBJ1-2; D perhaps matches TRBD1 (6 bases). Germline lookup yields CDR1 SGHRS and CDR2 YFSETQ. V lost 4 bases, J lost 4 bases, and 14 bases lay in between. This CDR3 has 14 amino acids. As DNA, the CDR3 is TGCGCCAGCAGCACGACAGGTAGTACCTATGGCTACACCTTC. As protein: CASSTTGSTYGYTF.

This clone occurred once. The chain links TRBV2 to TRBJ2-2, with no clear D. Germline V gene sequence: CDR1 SNHLY, CDR2 FYNNEI. V lost 4 bases and J lost 5, with 5 bases in between. This CDR3 comprises 12 residues. CDR3: CASSVGTGELFF. The CDR3 DNA is TGTGCCAGCAGTGTAGGAACCGGGGAGCTGTTTTTT. The entire variable domain, with the rest obtained from reference TRBV2 and TRBJ2-2, is as follows: EPEVTQTPSHQVTQMGQEVILRCVPISNHLYFYWYRQILGQKVEFLVSFYNNEISEKSEIFDDQFSVERPDGSNFTLKIRSTKLEDSAMYFCASSVGTGELFFGEGSRLTVL.

The gene calls are TRBV7-2 and TRBJ1-5, with D perhaps TRBD1 (5 bases). The germline V gene has CDR1 SGHTA and CDR2 FQGNSA. V was pared by 5 bases and J by 6 bases, with 11 bases between. This CDR3 has 13 amino acids. The CDR3 sequence is CASSREGPQPQHF. DNA of the CDR3: TGTGCCAGCAGCCGGGAGGGACCTCAGCCCCAGCATTTT.

This chain links TRBV29-1 with TRBJ2-3; D assignment may be TRBD1 or TRBD2 (5 bases each). V dropped 7 bases and J dropped 2 bases, with 16 bases sitting between them. The CDR3 totals 14 residues. The germline V gene has CDR1 SQVTM and CDR2 ANQGSEA. The chain's CDR3 is CSGLWGSATDTQYF. CDR3 nucleotides: TGCAGCGGACTATGGGGGTCTGCCACAGATACGCAGTATTTT.

The chain links TRBV30 to TRBJ2-1; TRBD2 matches 8 bases. Germline CDR1 and CDR2: GTSNPN and SVGIG (reference sequence). CDR3 length: 13 amino acids. The V and J ends lost 3 bases and 9 bases, in that order; junction bases with no gene match: 7. In DNA form, the CDR3 reads TGTGCCTGGAGATCGGGGGGGCTTGGTGAGCAGTTCTTC. Translated, it gives CAWRSGGLGEQFF.

This chain connects TRBV6-6 to TRBJ1-3; TRBD1 might be the D (5 bases). V lost 7 bases to trimming and J lost 11 bases, with 21 bases between them. From germline, CDR1 is MNHNY and CDR2 SVGAGI (reference sequence). The CDR3 covers 14 residues. The CDR3 nucleotides read TGTGCCAGCACCAACGCTCCGGGGGTTTTTCCCATATATTTT. Encoded protein: CASTNAPGVFPIYF.

The gene calls are TRBV18 and TRBJ2-2; D gene unclear. Germline V gene sequence: CDR1 KGHSH, CDR2 LQKENI. V was shortened by 5 bases and J by 6 bases, with 16 bases between the two germline ends. CDR3 size: 15 residues. The DNA for the CDR3 is TGTGCCAGCTCAACGGAAGTAGGTCCGGCCGGGGAGCTGTTTTTT. Translated: CASSTEVGPAGELFF.

CDR3 bases: TGTGCCAGCAGCCTTAGGGGGGGTTGGGCAGACTCCTACGAGCAGTACTTC. As protein: CASSLRGGWADSYEQYF. V is TRBV11-2 and J is TRBJ2-7, with D maybe TRBD2 (7 bases). Germline values: CDR1 SGHAT, CDR2 FQNNGV. The V end was cut by 5 bases, the J end by 0 bases, with 20 bases between. The CDR3 has 17 amino acids. The whole variable domain, filled in from reference TRBV11-2 and TRBJ2-7, reads EAGVAQSPRYKIIEKRQSVAFWCNPISGHATLYWYQQILGQGPKLLIQFQNNGVVDDSQLPKDRFSAERLKGVDSTLKIQPAKLEDSAVYLCASSLRGGWADSYEQYFGPGTRLTVT.

This clone was detected a few times. The V and J genes are TRBV10-3 and TRBJ1-6; D unresolved. From germline, CDR1 is ENHRY and CDR2 SYGVKD. V lost 6 bases and J 10 bases, leaving 16 bases between the germline ends. The CDR3 is 14 residues long. DNA for the CDR3: TGTGCCATCAGGGAAGAGGGCATCGACTCACCCCTCCACTTT. This encodes CAIREEGIDSPLHF.

The J gene is TRBJ2-7, the V gene TRBV29-1; D gene ambiguous. This CDR3 spans 12 amino acids. Germline V gene sequence: CDR1 SQVTM, CDR2 ANQGSEA. V was trimmed by 3 bases and J by 2 bases, leaving 8 bases between them. This CDR3 reads CSVEGSAYEQYF. CDR3 nucleotide sequence: TGCAGCGTTGAGGGCAGCGCCTACGAGCAGTACTTC.

This chain connects TRBV30 to TRBJ1-1, with D unresolved. Germline V gene sequence: CDR1 GTSNPN, CDR2 SVGIG (reference sequence). CDR3 size: 17 residues. Trimming left V 3 bases short and J 1 base short, with 21 bases between. The CDR3 DNA follows: TGTGCCTGGAGACTAAAGGGTGAGGGCAGAAGGAACACTGAAGCTTTCTTT. Translated: CAWRLKGEGRRNTEAFF.

The chain couples TRBV7-2 to TRBJ2-5; no firm D call. Trimming pared 3 bases from V and 2 bases from J, leaving 7 bases between. Germline values: CDR1 SGHTA, CDR2 FQGNSA. CDR3 length: 13 amino acids. The CDR3 loop reads CASSFQRQETQYF. The DNA of the CDR3 is TGTGCCAGCAGCTTTCAACGACAAGAGACCCAGTACTTC.

The chain combines TRBV18 with TRBJ1-3; 7 nucleotides agree with TRBD1. Germline CDR1 and CDR2: KGHSH and LQKENI. The CDR3 runs to 16 residues. The V segment lost 3 bases and the J segment 3 bases; nucleotides outside the gene matches: 8. The CDR3 DNA is TGTGCCAGCTCACCGCTCGGGACAGAGAGTGGAAACACCATATATTTT. This gives the protein CASSPLGTESGNTIYF.

This clone was counted a few times. The rearrangement joins TRBV23-1 to TRBJ1-2, with 11 bases that match TRBD1. TRBV23-1 is an ORF, and what it does is uncertain. J lost 7 bases, V lost 6 bases, and 16 bases had no gene match. The CDR3 covers 17 residues. The CDR3 sequence: CASSHGTGGTKFRGYTF. In DNA, the CDR3 is TGCGCCAGCAGCCACGGGACAGGGGGTACTAAGTTCCGTGGCTACACCTTC.

This chain connects TRBV7-2 to TRBJ2-3; 11 bases align to TRBD2. Looked up from germline, CDR1 is SGHTA and CDR2 is FQGNSA. The CDR3 contains 15 residues. V lost 5 bases to trimming and J lost 6 bases; unmatched junction nucleotides: 7. CDR3 in DNA: TGTGCCAGCAGCCCCCGGACTAGCGGGTTTGATACGCAGTATTTT. It translates to CASSPRTSGFDTQYF.

This clone has just a few counts. J is TRBJ1-6 and V is TRBV6-5; TRBD1 agrees at 7 bases. The CDR3 runs 14 residues. Germline-derived CDR1 and CDR2 are MNHEY and SVGAGI. J gave up 10 bases and V 7 bases, and 10 bases lay outside the gene matches. The CDR3 is CASTGDRAGSPLHF. In DNA form, the CDR3 reads TGTGCCAGCACAGGAGACAGGGCTGGGTCACCCCTCCACTTT.

The rearrangement links TRBV7-2 to TRBJ1-2; D call uncertain. V lost 0 bases and J 8 bases, leaving 13 bases between the germline ends. The CDR3 has 14 amino acids. Germline loops: CDR1 SGHTA, CDR2 FQGNSA. CDR3 nucleotides: TGTGCCAGCAGCTTAGCCACAGCTGTCCGGGGCTACACCTTC. Protein sequence: CASSLATAVRGYTF.

This clone was detected only a few times. The chain carries TRBV6-5 and TRBJ2-3, with TRBD1 identical over 7 bases. V dropped 8 bases and J dropped 2; count of bases not matched to a gene: 4. The CDR3 contains 13 residues. Per germline, CDR1 MNHEY and CDR2 SVGAGI. DNA of the CDR3: TGTGCCAGCCACAGGGGATACACAGATACGCAGTATTTT. Translated: CASHRGYTDTQYF.

This rearrangement joins TRBV18 to TRBJ2-2, with D possibly matching TRBD2 (6 bases). Germline V gene data show CDR1 as KGHSH and CDR2 as LQKENI. This CDR3 contains 16 residues. V lost 3 bases, J lost 6 bases, and 17 bases lay in between. CDR3 residues: CASSPLEGGLAGELFF. DNA for the CDR3: TGTGCCAGCTCACCCCTGGAGGGAGGCCTAGCCGGGGAGCTGTTTTTT.

This chain links TRBV7-6 with TRBJ1-6; D not resolved. This CDR3 region has 12 residues. Trimming shortened V by 1 base and J by 9 bases, and 4 bases separated the two germline ends. Germline V lookup: CDR1 SGHVS, CDR2 FNYEAQ. The CDR3 sequence is CASSLGPSPLHF. The DNA for the CDR3 is TGTGCCAGCAGCTTAGGCCCTTCACCCCTCCACTTT.

The gene calls are TRBV5-4 and TRBJ1-2; D is possibly TRBD1 (6 bases). The V end lost 4 bases, the J end lost 0 bases, and 16 bases lay between the germline ends. Germline-derived CDR1 and CDR2 are SGHNT and YYREEE (reference sequence). This CDR3 spans 16 amino acids. In nucleotides, the CDR3 is TGTGCCAGCAGCCCAACGGGGGGGCCGACTAACTATGGCTACACCTTC. Translated, it gives CASSPTGGPTNYGYTF.

This clone has just a few counts. The V call is TRBV28, the J call TRBJ1-1; no definite D call. V lost 6 bases and J lost 5, with 13 bases in between. Per the germline V gene, CDR1 is MDHEN and CDR2 is SYDVKM. The CDR3 has 13 residues. CDR3 amino acids: CASRPPAQTEAFF. DNA of the CDR3: TGTGCCAGCAGACCGCCCGCTCAAACTGAAGCTTTCTTT.